The 6 T cell receptor beta chains listed next were all sequenced from one sample in a study of early T cells in non-severe SARS-CoV-2 infection. TCRdb independently ran MiXCR on the 5' RACE reads; one entry per CDR3 protein. The table has 65,000 to 80,000 distinct CDR3 sequences, roughly 13% seen once. What was sequenced was whole blood. The receptor set was obtained from an adult who was a healthcare worker with PCR-confirmed SARS-CoV-2 infection or an uninfected control (not recorded which).

The chain carries TRBV27 and TRBJ1-1; maybe TRBD1 (5 bases). Trimming pared 5 bases from V and 5 bases from J, leaving 9 bases between. Germline V gene data show CDR1 as MNHEY and CDR2 as SMNVEV (reference sequence). This CDR3 region has 12 residues. The CDR3 DNA follows: TGTGCCAGCAGTCATCGGGGGACTGAAGCTTTCTTT. Protein product: CASSHRGTEAFF.

This chain joins TRBV5-1 and TRBJ1-1, with D unresolved. Germline V lookup: CDR1 SGHRS, CDR2 YFSETQ. Trimming took 1 base from V and 1 from J, leaving 5 bases between them. This CDR3 contains 13 residues. The CDR3 region has the DNA TGCGCCAGCAGCTTGAGCAGGAACACTGAAGCTTTCTTT. This gives the protein CASSLSRNTEAFF.

This clonotype was counted at least ten times. The gene calls are TRBV20-1 and TRBJ2-3; D possibly corresponds to TRBD2 (6 bases). There are 14 residues in the CDR3. V shed 8 bases and J shed 3 bases, with 18 bases lying between them. The germline V gene has CDR1 DFQATT and CDR2 SNEGSKA (reference sequence). The CDR3 loop is CSSTHPGETDTQYF. The CDR3 coding sequence is TGCAGTTCCACCCATCCGGGAGAGACAGATACGCAGTATTTT.

This clonotype was recorded only once. V and J are TRBV5-1 and TRBJ1-1; TRBD1 matches 7 bases. V dropped 1 base and J dropped 1; count of bases not matched to a gene: 7. Germline V lookup: CDR1 SGHRS, CDR2 YFSETQ. The CDR3 is 16 residues long. CDR3 in amino acids: CASSLRAGTANTEAFF. The CDR3 bases are TGCGCCAGCAGCTTGAGGGCCGGGACAGCGAACACTGAAGCTTTCTTT.

In this sample, this clonotype turned up many times. The chain uses TRBV7-9 and TRBJ1-1; unclear D gene. Trimming shortened V by 3 bases and J by 2 bases, and 7 bases separated the two germline ends. The germline CDR1 and CDR2 sequences are SEHNR and FQNEAQ (reference sequence). The CDR3 length is 13 residues. In DNA, the CDR3 is TGTGCCAGCAGCTTGGACTTTAACACTGAAGCTTTCTTT. Translating it yields CASSLDFNTEAFF.

This chain joins TRBV20-1 and TRBJ2-1; TRBD2 matches 10 bases. CDR3 length: 15 residues. The germline V gene has CDR1 DFQATT and CDR2 SNEGSKA (reference sequence). The V segment lost 3 bases and the J segment 7 bases; nucleotides outside the gene matches: 9. The CDR3: CSARILAGPINEQFF. Written as DNA, the CDR3 is TGCAGTGCTAGGATACTAGCGGGGCCTATTAATGAGCAGTTCTTC.